The text below deals with one T cell receptor (beta chain). These data come from a study of OX40 agonist ivuxolimab in advanced cancers. The data were produced by immunoSEQ multiplex PCR, yet TCRdb's version contains in-frame clones alone and is incomplete. The repertoire holds tens of thousands of clones, with around 80% as singletons. The ends were cut back, 4 bases at V and 2 bases at J, with 13 bases in the middle. Germline CDR1 is LNHDA and CDR2 is SQIVND (reference sequence). The CDR3 consists of 15 residues. The sequences come from CD4+ or CD8+ T cells sorted from blood, collected in a trial of the OX40 agonist ivuxolimab. The clonotype was recovered from an adult with an advanced solid tumor such as melanoma, head and neck, liver or kidney cancer. The gene calls are TRBV19 and TRBJ2-3; the D call may be TRBD1 or TRBD2 (6 bases each). CDR3 residues: CASSREVGATDTQYF. The CDR3 DNA reads TGTGCCAGTAGTAGGGAGGTGGGGGCCACAGATACGCAGTATTTT.